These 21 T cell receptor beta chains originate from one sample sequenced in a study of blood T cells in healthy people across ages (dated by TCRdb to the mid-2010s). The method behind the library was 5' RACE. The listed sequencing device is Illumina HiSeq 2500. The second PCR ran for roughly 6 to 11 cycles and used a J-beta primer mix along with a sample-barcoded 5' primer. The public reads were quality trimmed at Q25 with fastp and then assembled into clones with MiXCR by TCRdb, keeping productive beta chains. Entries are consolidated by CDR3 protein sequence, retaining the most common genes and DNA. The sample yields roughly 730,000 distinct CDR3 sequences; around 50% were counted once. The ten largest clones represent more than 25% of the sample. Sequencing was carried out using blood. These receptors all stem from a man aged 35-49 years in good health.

The CDR3 nucleotides are TGCGCCAGCAGCCCTCCTAGGGGGAACACTGAAGCTTTCTTT. Its translation: CASSPPRGNTEAFF. The rearrangement joins TRBV4-1 to TRBJ1-1; tentative D call: TRBD1 (5 bases). Trimming pared 4 bases from V and 1 base from J, leaving 10 bases between. The CDR3 covers 14 residues. Germline V CDR1 and CDR2: MGHRA, YSYEKL.

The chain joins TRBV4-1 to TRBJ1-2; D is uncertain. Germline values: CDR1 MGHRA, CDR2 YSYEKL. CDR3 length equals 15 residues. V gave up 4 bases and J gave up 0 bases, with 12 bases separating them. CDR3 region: CASSPVDPANYGYTF. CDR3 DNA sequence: TGCGCCAGCAGCCCGGTTGACCCAGCTAACTATGGCTACACCTTC.

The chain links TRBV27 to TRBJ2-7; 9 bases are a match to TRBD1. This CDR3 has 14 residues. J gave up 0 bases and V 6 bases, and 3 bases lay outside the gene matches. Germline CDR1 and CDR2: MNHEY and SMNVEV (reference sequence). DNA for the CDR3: TGTGCCAGCAGGACAGGGGGAAGCTCCTACGAGCAGTACGTC. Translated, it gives CASRTGGSSYEQYV.

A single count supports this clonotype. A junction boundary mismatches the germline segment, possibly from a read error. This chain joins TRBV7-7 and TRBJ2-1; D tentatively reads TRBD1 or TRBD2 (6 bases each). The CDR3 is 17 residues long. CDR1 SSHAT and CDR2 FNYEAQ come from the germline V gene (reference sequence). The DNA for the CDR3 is TGTGCTAGCAGCTTAGAGTCTGGCGGTTGGGGGGCCAATGAGCAGTTCTTC. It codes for CASSLESGGWGANEQFF. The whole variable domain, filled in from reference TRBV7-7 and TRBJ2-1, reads GAGVSQSPRYKVTKRGQDVTLRCDPISSHATLYWYQQALGQGPEFLTYFNYEAQPDKSGLPSDRFSAERPEGSISTLTIQRTEQRDSAMYRCASSLESGGWGANEQFFGPGTRLTVL.

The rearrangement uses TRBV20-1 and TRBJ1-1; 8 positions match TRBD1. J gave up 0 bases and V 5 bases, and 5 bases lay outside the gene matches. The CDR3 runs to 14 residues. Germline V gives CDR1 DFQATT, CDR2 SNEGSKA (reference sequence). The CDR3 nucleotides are TGCAGTGCTTCCCAGGACAGGGTGAACACTGAAGCTTTCTTT. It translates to CSASQDRVNTEAFF.

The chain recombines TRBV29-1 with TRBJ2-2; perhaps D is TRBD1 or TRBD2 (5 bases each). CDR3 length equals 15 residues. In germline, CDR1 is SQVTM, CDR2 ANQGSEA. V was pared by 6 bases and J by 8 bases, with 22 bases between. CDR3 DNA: TGCAGCGTCGTATCCGGGACCGAGAACTTGGGGGAGCTGTTTTTT. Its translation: CSVVSGTENLGELFF.

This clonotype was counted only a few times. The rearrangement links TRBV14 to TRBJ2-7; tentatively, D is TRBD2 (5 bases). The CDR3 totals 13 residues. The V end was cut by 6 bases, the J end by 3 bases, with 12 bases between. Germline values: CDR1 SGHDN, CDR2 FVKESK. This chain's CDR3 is CASRTTGGYEQYF. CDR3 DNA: TGTGCCAGCAGGACCACCGGAGGCTACGAGCAGTACTTC.

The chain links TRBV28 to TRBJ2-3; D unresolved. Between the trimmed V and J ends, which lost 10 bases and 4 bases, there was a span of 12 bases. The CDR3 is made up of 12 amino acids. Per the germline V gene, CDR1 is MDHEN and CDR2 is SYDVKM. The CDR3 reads CATIHGSDTQYF. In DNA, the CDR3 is TGTGCCACCATACACGGCTCAGATACGCAGTATTTT.

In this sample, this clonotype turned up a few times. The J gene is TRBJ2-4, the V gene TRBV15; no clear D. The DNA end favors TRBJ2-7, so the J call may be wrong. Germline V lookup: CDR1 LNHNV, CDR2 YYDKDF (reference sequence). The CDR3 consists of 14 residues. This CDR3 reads CATSRGRSFGEQYF. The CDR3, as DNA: TGTGCCACCAGCAGAGGTAGGAGTTTCGGCGAGCAGTACTTC.

The CDR3 reads CASSAGFSGELFF. The CDR3 bases are TGTGCCAGCTCGGCAGGTTTCAGCGGGGAGCTGTTTTTT. The genes are TRBV2 and TRBJ2-2; D is unresolved. The CDR3 is 13 amino acids. V shed 8 bases and J shed 7 bases, with 14 bases lying between them. Germline V gives CDR1 SNHLY, CDR2 FYNNEI.

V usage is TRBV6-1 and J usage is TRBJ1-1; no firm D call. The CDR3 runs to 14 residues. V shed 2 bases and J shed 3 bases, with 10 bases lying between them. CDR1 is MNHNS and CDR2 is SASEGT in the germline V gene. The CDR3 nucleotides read TGTGCCAGCAGTGAACGATGGGGTGACACTGAAGCTTTCTTT. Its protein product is CASSERWGDTEAFF.

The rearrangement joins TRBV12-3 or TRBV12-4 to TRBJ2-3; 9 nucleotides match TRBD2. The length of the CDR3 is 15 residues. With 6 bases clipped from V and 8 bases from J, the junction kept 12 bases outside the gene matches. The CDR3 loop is CASSPGLAKIRTQYF. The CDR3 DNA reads TGTGCCAGCAGCCCGGGACTAGCTAAGATACGTACGCAGTATTTT.

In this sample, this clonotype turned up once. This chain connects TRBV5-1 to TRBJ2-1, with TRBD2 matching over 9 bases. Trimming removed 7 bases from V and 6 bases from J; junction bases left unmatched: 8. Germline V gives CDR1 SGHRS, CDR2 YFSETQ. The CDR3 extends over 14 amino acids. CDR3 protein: CASRSGSLFNEQFF. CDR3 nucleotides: TGCGCCAGCCGTAGCGGGAGTCTTTTCAATGAGCAGTTCTTC.

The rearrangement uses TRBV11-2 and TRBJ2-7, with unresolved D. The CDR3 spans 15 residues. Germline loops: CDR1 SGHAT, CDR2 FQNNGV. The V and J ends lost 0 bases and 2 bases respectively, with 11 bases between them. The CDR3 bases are TGTGCCAGCAGCTTAGATCGTCTGGGGACCTACGAGCAGTACTTC. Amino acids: CASSLDRLGTYEQYF. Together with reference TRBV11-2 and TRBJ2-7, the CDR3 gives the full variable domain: EAGVAQSPRYKIIEKRQSVAFWCNPISGHATLYWYQQILGQGPKLLIQFQNNGVVDDSQLPKDRFSAERLKGVDSTLKIQPAKLEDSAVYLCASSLDRLGTYEQYFGPGTRLTVT.

CDR3 region: CASRETGDEQFF. CDR3 sequence (DNA): TGTGCCAGCAGGGAAACAGGGGATGAGCAGTTCTTC. This sequence joins TRBV11-3 and TRBJ2-1, with 7 bases that match TRBD1. With V trimmed by 6 bases and J by 8 bases, 4 bases remained unmatched. This CDR3 comprises 12 residues. Germline assignment: CDR1 SGHNT and CDR2 YENEEA.

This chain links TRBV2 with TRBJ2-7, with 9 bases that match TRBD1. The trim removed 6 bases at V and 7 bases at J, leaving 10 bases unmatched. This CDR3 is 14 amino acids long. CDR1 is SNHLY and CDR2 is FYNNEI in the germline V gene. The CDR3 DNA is TGTGCCAGCAGCATACTCTACAGGGGGCGAGAGCAGTACTTC. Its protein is CASSILYRGREQYF.

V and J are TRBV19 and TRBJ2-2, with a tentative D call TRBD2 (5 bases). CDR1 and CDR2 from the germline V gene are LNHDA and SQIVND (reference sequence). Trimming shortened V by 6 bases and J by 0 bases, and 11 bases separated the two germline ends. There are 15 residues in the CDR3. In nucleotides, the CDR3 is TGTGCCAGTAGCACGGGGTGGGCGAACACCGGGGAGCTGTTTTTT. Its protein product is CASSTGWANTGELFF.

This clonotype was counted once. CDR3 sequence: CASSEESYEQYF. In nucleotides, the CDR3 is TGTGCCAGCAGTGAAGAGTCCTACGAGCAGTACTTC. The rearrangement links TRBV2 to TRBJ2-7, with D unresolved. Trimming pared 1 base from V and 1 base from J, leaving 2 bases between. This CDR3 comprises 12 residues. Germline CDR1 SNHLY, CDR2 FYNNEI.

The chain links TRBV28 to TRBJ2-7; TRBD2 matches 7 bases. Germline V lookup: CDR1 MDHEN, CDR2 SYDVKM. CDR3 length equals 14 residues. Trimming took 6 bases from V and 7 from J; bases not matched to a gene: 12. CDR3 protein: CASSWPGLLREQYF. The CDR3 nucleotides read TGTGCCAGCAGCTGGCCGGGACTATTGCGGGAGCAGTACTTC.

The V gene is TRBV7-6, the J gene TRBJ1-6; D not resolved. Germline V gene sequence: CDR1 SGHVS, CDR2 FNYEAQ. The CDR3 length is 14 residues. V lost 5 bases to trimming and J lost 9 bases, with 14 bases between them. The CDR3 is CASSPLANVSPLHF. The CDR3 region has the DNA TGTGCCAGCAGCCCACTCGCCAACGTTTCACCCCTCCACTTT.

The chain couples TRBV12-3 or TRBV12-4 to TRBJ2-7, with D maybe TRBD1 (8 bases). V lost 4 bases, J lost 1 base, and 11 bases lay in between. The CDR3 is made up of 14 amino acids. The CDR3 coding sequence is TGTGCCAGCAGTTCACAGGGGGGGTCCTACGAGCAGTACTTC. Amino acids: CASSSQGGSYEQYF.